A single sample gave rise to the 24 T cell receptor beta chains below, sequenced in a study of identical twins. In TCRdb, the 5' RACE reads were re-called with MiXCR into one record per CDR3 protein. The top ten hold 0.4% to 0.55% of the sample, which has some 460,000 distinct CDR3 sequences, 13% to 15% seen once. A further study also used this sample, focusing on yellow fever vaccine responses in identical twins.

The sequenced material came from CD4+ T cells sorted from blood. The receptors come from a woman younger than 35 in good health.

The chain recombines TRBV6-6 with TRBJ2-7, with 11 bases fitting TRBD2. In germline, CDR1 is MNHNY, CDR2 SVGAGI (reference sequence). After removal of 6 bases from V and 7 bases from J, the junction contained 5 bases not matched to a gene. This CDR3 contains 13 residues. CDR3 DNA sequence: TGTGCCAGCAGATCCCCTAGCGGGAGGGAGCAGTACTTC. Its protein is CASRSPSGREQYF.

The rearrangement uses TRBV6-1 and TRBJ2-1, with 9 bases matching TRBD2. This CDR3 is built from 17 residues. The germline V gene has CDR1 MNHNS and CDR2 SASEGT. Trimming cost V 5 bases and J 7 bases; bases outside gene matches: 15. The CDR3 DNA follows: TGTGCCAGCAGTAGGGGGGGGGTGGGACTAGCTTCAAATGAGCAGTTCTTC. Its protein is CASSRGGVGLASNEQFF.

The CDR3 sequence: CASSAGTGASDTQYF. Here the CDR3 DNA reads TGTGCCAGCAGCGCCGGGACAGGGGCGTCAGATACGCAGTATTTT. V gene TRBV7-6 combines with J gene TRBJ2-3; TRBD1 agrees at 10 bases. The CDR3 sequence is 15 residues long. From germline, CDR1 is SGHVS and CDR2 FNYEAQ. V trimming: 5 bases; J trimming: 4 bases; junction bases outside the gene matches: 6.

This clonotype was detected a few times. The chain uses TRBV30 and TRBJ2-7; 10 bases line up with TRBD1. Germline CDR1 GTSNPN, CDR2 SVGIG (reference sequence). The ends lost 8 bases at V and 5 bases at J; junction bases unmatched: 6. CDR3 length: 12 amino acids. This chain's CDR3 is CAGTGVRHEQYF. The DNA for the CDR3 is TGTGCCGGGACAGGGGTTAGGCACGAGCAGTACTTC.

This clonotype was counted only a few times. The chain combines TRBV28 with TRBJ2-3, with 8 bases aligning to TRBD2. V dropped 4 bases and J dropped 4; count of bases not matched to a gene: 10. The V gene's germline CDR1 is MDHEN and CDR2 SYDVKM. This CDR3 spans 16 amino acids. CDR3 DNA sequence: TGTGCCAGCAGTTCGTCACGGGGGGGGACACCAGATACGCAGTATTTT. Translating it yields CASSSSRGGTPDTQYF.

With regard to this clonotype: An end of the junction does not agree with germline; a read error may underlie this. The chain recombines TRBV7-9 with TRBJ2-1; 8 nucleotides align to TRBD2. The CDR3 runs 16 residues. Germline V gene lookup returns CDR1 SEHNR and CDR2 FQNEAQ (reference sequence). The CDR3 reads CASSLVGGRLYNVQFF. The CDR3 region has the DNA TGTGCCAGCAGCTTAGTTGGCGGGAGGCTTTACAATGTGCAGTTCTTC.

This clonotype was recorded a few times. This chain uses TRBV18 with TRBJ2-2, with TRBD2 matching 8 bases. The CDR3 is made up of 16 amino acids. Trimming at V came to 3 bases and at J to 0 bases, leaving 3 bases not matched to a gene. Germline lookup yields CDR1 KGHSH and CDR2 LQKENI. The CDR3 loop is CASSPVGGANTGELFF. Written as DNA, the CDR3 is TGTGCCAGCTCACCCGTCGGGGGGGCGAACACCGGGGAGCTGTTTTTT.

This clonotype appeared a few times. The chain is built from TRBV7-2 and TRBJ2-3; 7 bases are shared with TRBD2. CDR1 is SGHTA, CDR2 FQGNSA, per germline. V shed 7 bases and J 4 bases; nucleotides not matched to a gene: 14. The CDR3 is made up of 16 amino acids. This CDR3 reads CASNFRREKCPDTQYF. CDR3 coding DNA: TGTGCCAGCAACTTCAGGCGGGAGAAGTGCCCAGATACGCAGTATTTT.

The genes are TRBV5-1 and TRBJ2-6, with D perhaps TRBD1 (5 bases). The CDR3 runs to 16 residues. Germline V gene sequence: CDR1 SGHRS, CDR2 YFSETQ. V was shortened by 5 bases and J by 1 base, with 13 bases between the two germline ends. This chain's CDR3 is CASRAGSTSGANVLTF. CDR3 DNA sequence: TGCGCCAGCAGAGCAGGGTCTACGTCTGGGGCCAACGTCCTGACTTTC.

This clonotype was seen a few times. This sequence joins TRBV12-3 or TRBV12-4 and TRBJ2-1, with 9 bases matching TRBD1. This CDR3 has 16 residues. After removal of 6 bases from V and 6 bases from J, the junction contained 12 bases not matched to a gene. The CDR3 loop is CASRATGGVGGNEQFF. CDR3 bases: TGTGCCAGCAGAGCGACAGGGGGAGTCGGCGGCAATGAGCAGTTCTTC.

This clonotype was observed a few times. V usage is TRBV28 and J usage is TRBJ2-2; D tentatively reads TRBD1 or TRBD2 (5 bases each). The V end was cut by 6 bases, the J end by 6 bases, with 17 bases between. The CDR3 is 15 residues long. Germline loops: CDR1 MDHEN, CDR2 SYDVKM. CDR3 region: CASRLMGERPGELFF. The CDR3 region has the DNA TGTGCCAGCAGACTTATGGGGGAGCGCCCCGGGGAGCTGTTTTTT.

CDR3 bases: TGTGCCAGCAGTTTATTGCCCGGACAGGCCGGGGAGCTGTTTTTT. It specifies CASSLLPGQAGELFF. The gene calls are TRBV28 and TRBJ2-2; the match to TRBD1 covers 7 bases. The V and J ends lost 1 base and 6 bases, in that order; junction bases with no gene match: 5. The germline V gene has CDR1 MDHEN and CDR2 SYDVKM. CDR3 length equals 15 residues. The full variable domain, completed using reference TRBV28 and TRBJ2-2, is DVKVTQSSRYLVKRTGEKVFLECVQDMDHENMFWYRQDPGLGLRLIYFSYDVKMKEKGDIPEGYSVSREKKERFSLILESASTNQTSMYLCASSLLPGQAGELFFGEGSRLTVL.

This clonotype was found a few times. The chain uses TRBV10-2 and TRBJ2-7, with D maybe TRBD2 (5 bases). The germline V gene encodes CDR1 WSHSY and CDR2 SAAADI. The ends were cut back, 5 bases at V and 3 bases at J, with 14 bases in the middle. This CDR3 has 14 residues. As DNA, the CDR3 is TGCGCCAGCAGTTTTGCGGGCCAGAACTACGAGCAGTACTTC. Translated, it gives CASSFAGQNYEQYF.

This clonotype came up a few times. V is TRBV20-1 and J is TRBJ2-3, with D hard to call. The V and J ends lost 3 bases and 9 bases respectively, with 22 bases between them. The CDR3 extends over 15 amino acids. The germline V gene has CDR1 DFQATT and CDR2 SNEGSKA (reference sequence). CDR3 sequence reads: CSARKDESGLRTQYF. The DNA for the CDR3 is TGCAGTGCTAGGAAAGACGAATCTGGCCTCCGAACGCAGTATTTT.

This clonotype has only a few counts. The rearrangement links TRBV20-1 to TRBJ2-1; maybe TRBD2 (5 bases). This CDR3 contains 14 residues. Germline V gene sequence: CDR1 DFQATT, CDR2 SNEGSKA (reference sequence). Trimming stripped 3 bases from V and 0 bases from J, with 9 bases between. This CDR3 is CSASLAGSYNEQFF. CDR3 bases: TGCAGTGCTAGCCTAGCCGGCTCCTACAATGAGCAGTTCTTC.

This clonotype was seen only a few times. The chain joins TRBV12-3 or TRBV12-4 to TRBJ2-7; maybe TRBD2 (6 bases). Trimming stripped 8 bases from V and 3 bases from J, with 17 bases between. CDR3 length: 14 amino acids. DNA of the CDR3: TGTGCCAGCGGACCGGGACTTACAAACTACGAGCAGTACTTC. This codes for CASGPGLTNYEQYF.

The chain combines TRBV2 with TRBJ2-1; possibly TRBD2 for D (6 bases). The CDR3 runs to 14 residues. The germline V gene has CDR1 SNHLY and CDR2 FYNNEI. The germline V and J ends were trimmed by 5 bases and 5 bases, with 13 bases remaining between them. The DNA for the CDR3 is TGTGCCAGCAGTTCCCAGGGACTTCACAATGAGCAGTTCTTC. It yields the protein CASSSQGLHNEQFF. Supplemented by reference TRBV2 and TRBJ2-1, the full variable domain reads EPEVTQTPSHQVTQMGQEVILRCVPISNHLYFYWYRQILGQKVEFLVSFYNNEISEKSEIFDDQFSVERPDGSNFTLKIRSTKLEDSAMYFCASSSQGLHNEQFFGPGTRLTVL.

The V and J genes are TRBV7-9 and TRBJ2-1, with 7 nucleotides matching TRBD2. From germline, CDR1 is SEHNR and CDR2 FQNEAQ (reference sequence). The V and J ends lost 1 base and 4 bases, in that order; junction bases with no gene match: 10. This CDR3 has 17 residues. In DNA form, the CDR3 reads TGTGCCAGCAGCTTAGTCGGCTCAGCGGGATCGTACAATGAGCAGTTCTTC. Translating gives CASSLVGSAGSYNEQFF.

The count of this clonotype is one. The V and J genes are TRBV18 and TRBJ2-5; TRBD1 matches at 7 bases. The V gene end was trimmed by 1 base and the J gene end by 0 bases; junction bases not matched to a gene: 8. The CDR3 loop spans 17 amino acids. The germline V gene has CDR1 KGHSH and CDR2 LQKENI. This chain's CDR3 is CASSPLYRDSDQETQYF. CDR3 nucleotide sequence: TGTGCCAGCTCACCACTGTACCGGGACAGCGACCAAGAGACCCAGTACTTC. Full variable domain (outside the CDR3, taken from reference TRBV18 and TRBJ2-5): NAGVMQNPRHLVRRRGQEARLRCSPMKGHSHVYWYRQLPEEGLKFMVYLQKENIIDESGMPKERFSAEFPKEGPSILRIQQVVRGDSAAYFCASSPLYRDSDQETQYFGPGTRLLVL.

A few counts support this clonotype. The rearrangement uses TRBV28 and TRBJ2-3; D gene ambiguous. V lost 4 bases and J lost 7, with 9 bases in between. The CDR3 is 12 residues long. From germline, CDR1 is MDHEN and CDR2 SYDVKM. Here the CDR3 reads CASSSLINTQYF. The CDR3 region has the DNA TGTGCCAGCAGTTCCTTGATAAATACGCAGTATTTT.

The chain couples TRBV6-2 or TRBV6-3 to TRBJ2-3, with a tentative D call TRBD2 (6 bases). V lost 6 bases, J lost 9 bases, and 16 bases lay in between. This CDR3 spans 13 amino acids. CDR1 is MNHEY and CDR2 is SVGEGT in the germline V gene. CDR3 sequence: CASRFGGSRTQYF. In DNA, the CDR3 is TGTGCCAGCAGGTTTGGGGGGAGCCGGACGCAGTATTTT.

This clonotype turned up a few times. The V and J genes are TRBV7-8 and TRBJ2-5, with D perhaps TRBD1 (6 bases). This CDR3 is built from 13 residues. Trimming shortened V by 7 bases and J by 4 bases, and 13 bases separated the two germline ends. Germline lookup yields CDR1 SGHVS and CDR2 FQNEAQ. CDR3 residues: CASTPTGRETQYF. CDR3 bases: TGTGCCAGCACCCCGACAGGAAGAGAGACCCAGTACTTC.

CDR3 DNA sequence: TGTGCCAGCAGCTTTCAGCCGGGACAGGGAGGCTACGAGCAGTACTTC. Translation: CASSFQPGQGGYEQYF. The rearrangement uses TRBV7-9 and TRBJ2-7; 9 nucleotides line up with TRBD1. The CDR3 runs 16 residues. Germline trimming cut 3 bases from V and 3 bases from J; bases unmatched to any gene: 9. Looked up from germline, CDR1 is SEHNR and CDR2 is FQNEAQ (reference sequence).

This sequence joins TRBV4-3 and TRBJ2-7; 9 bases match TRBD1. From germline, CDR1 is LGHNA and CDR2 YSLEER. V was pared by 0 bases and J by 2 bases, with 8 bases of the junction left unmatched. This CDR3 region has 17 residues. For the CDR3, the DNA is TGCGCCAGCAGCCAAGATCCGGCGGGACAGGGTACCTACGAGCAGTACTTC. Its protein is CASSQDPAGQGTYEQYF.